The sequence of this T cell receptor (beta chain) was determined in a study of metastatic and nonmetastatic thyroid tumors (TCRdb year 2020). About the full investigation: For patients with malignant and with benign thyroid disease, the researchers compared repertoires between peripheral blood samples and tumor or nodule tissue samples. Overall study outcomes, separate from this receptor: TCR beta diversity was reported as significantly higher in malignant tumors than in benign nodules, in both blood and tumor samples.

This clone qualifies as medium-sized (0.01 to 0.1%). Its binding antigen is unknown. Per-base quality was not reported, and no clone a single base away is much larger than it. Library creation used PCR. The instrument was an Illumina HiSeq 4000. High-throughput sequencing was used to profile the TCR beta-chain CDR3 region of every patient. From the authors' description of their analysis: CDR3 differences across clinicopathological groups were used to build a classifier for discriminating distant-metastatic papillary thyroid cancer patients. Repertoire diversity was assessed with the Shannon index, and tumor-blood repertoire similarity with the Morisita-Horn index. TCRdb passed the public sequencing reads through fastp at Q25 and MiXCR, retaining productive beta sequences. Clone size and V and J calls follow TCRdb, not the original study. The sample table shows about 27,000 clones, and about 16% are seen once. The top ten clones comprise about a sixth of the sample.

Before undergoing thyroid surgery, none of the patients had been given any kind of treatment. Using T-cell receptor beta sequencing, the researchers looked back retrospectively at clinical samples from patients, gathered between about 2012 and 2018. V is cut by 2 bases and J by 1 base, and the space between the germline ends is 10 bases. For CDR1 and CDR2, the germline V gene lists SGHRS and YFSETQ. There are 14 amino acids in the CDR3, from cysteine to phenylalanine inclusive. Of the read, only the CDR3 DNA is kept; its 42 bases are in frame from base 1. This TCR was sampled from a male donor with papillary thyroid cancer or a benign thyroid nodule (not recorded which). Some clones in this sample may be carry-over from other donors' samples. Rearrangement joined TRBV5-1 to TRBJ2-7, with a weak D call of TRBD1 (6 bases match). Sequenced sample: blood. Here is the DNA: TGCGCCAGCAGCTTAGGGACAACTTCCTACGAGCAGTACTTC. Translated, this gives CASSLGTTSYEQYF.